The clone carrying this T cell receptor beta chain came up a few times. Its antigen is unidentified. Roughly 100 mL of blood, on average, came from one heparinised draw per donor. CD4+ naive, central memory, regulatory and stem cell-like memory cells were sorted via CD45RO/CCR7/CD25/CD127/CD95/CD27. This entry belongs to a study of beta chain features in type 1 diabetes. Study in general: Over all samples combined, over 85 million sorted cells were examined.

This CDR3 spans 13 amino acids. Losses at the gene ends were 8 bases for V and 2 bases for J; bases not matched to a gene: 2. Germline-derived CDR1 and CDR2 are LNHNV and YYDKDF (reference sequence). Reverse transcription of all isolated RNA meant that expressed TCRB transcripts were sequenced. Using immunoSEQ multiplex PCR, the repertoire was profiled, and TCRdb retains in-frame clones only, with some absent. Seen here are 250,000 to 300,000 clones, about 23% observed once, and the top ten hold 0.012%. Study results and limitations: Researchers report that Type 1 diabetes patients had moderately but significantly shorter TCRB CDR3s across all four CD4+ subsets. When VDJ junctions were examined, type 1 diabetes patients showed fewer insertions and more deletions.

The sample consisted of naive CD4+ T cells from blood. This TCR was recovered from a woman aged 30 to 39 with type 1 diabetes. This chain connects TRBV15 to TRBJ1-1; TRBD1 agrees at 10 bases. CDR3 region: CATGQGDNTEAFF. The CDR3 bases are TGTGCCACCGGACAGGGGGATAACACTGAAGCTTTCTTT.